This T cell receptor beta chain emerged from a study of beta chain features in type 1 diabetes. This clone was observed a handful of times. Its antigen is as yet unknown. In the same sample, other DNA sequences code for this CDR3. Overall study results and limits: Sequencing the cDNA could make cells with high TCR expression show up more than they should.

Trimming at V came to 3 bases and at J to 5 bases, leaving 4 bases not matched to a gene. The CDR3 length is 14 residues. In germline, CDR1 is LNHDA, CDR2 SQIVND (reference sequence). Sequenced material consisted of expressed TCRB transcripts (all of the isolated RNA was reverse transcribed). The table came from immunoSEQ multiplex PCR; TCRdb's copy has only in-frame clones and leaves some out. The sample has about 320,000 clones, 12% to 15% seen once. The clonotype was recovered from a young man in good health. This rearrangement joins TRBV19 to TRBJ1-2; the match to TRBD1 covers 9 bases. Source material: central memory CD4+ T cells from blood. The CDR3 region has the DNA TGTGCCAGTAGTATGGACAGGGGTAATTATGGCTACACCTTC. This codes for CASSMDRGNYGYTF.